This T cell receptor beta chain was sequenced during a study of graft-versus-host responses after intestinal transplantation. Study outcomes and limitations: Some GvH clones were seen earlier in gut or blood, suggesting intestinal origin. Within allografts, high graft-versus-host to host-versus-graft clonal ratios were seen among patients with graft-donor T cell macrochimerism.

A remark on this clone: As yet, its antigen is unknown.

Generated by immunoSEQ multiplex PCR, the TCRdb table keeps only in-frame clones and is missing some. Of fewer than 95,000 clones listed, around 92% are singletons. Per germline, CDR1 LGHNA and CDR2 YSLEER. Trimming shortened V by 5 bases and J by 0 bases, and 18 bases separated the two germline ends. This CDR3 is 17 amino acids long. V and J are TRBV4-3 and TRBJ2-3, with D perhaps TRBD1 (5 bases). The sequencing used unstimulated CD8+ T cells sorted from spleen or lymph node cells, collected before transplant. The sequence derives from a human donor who was the organ donor for an intestinal transplant. CDR3 sequence (DNA): TGCGCCAGCAGCTTGATGGCAGGGTCTCAAAGCACAGATACGCAGTATTTT. Translation: CASSLMAGSQSTDTQYF.